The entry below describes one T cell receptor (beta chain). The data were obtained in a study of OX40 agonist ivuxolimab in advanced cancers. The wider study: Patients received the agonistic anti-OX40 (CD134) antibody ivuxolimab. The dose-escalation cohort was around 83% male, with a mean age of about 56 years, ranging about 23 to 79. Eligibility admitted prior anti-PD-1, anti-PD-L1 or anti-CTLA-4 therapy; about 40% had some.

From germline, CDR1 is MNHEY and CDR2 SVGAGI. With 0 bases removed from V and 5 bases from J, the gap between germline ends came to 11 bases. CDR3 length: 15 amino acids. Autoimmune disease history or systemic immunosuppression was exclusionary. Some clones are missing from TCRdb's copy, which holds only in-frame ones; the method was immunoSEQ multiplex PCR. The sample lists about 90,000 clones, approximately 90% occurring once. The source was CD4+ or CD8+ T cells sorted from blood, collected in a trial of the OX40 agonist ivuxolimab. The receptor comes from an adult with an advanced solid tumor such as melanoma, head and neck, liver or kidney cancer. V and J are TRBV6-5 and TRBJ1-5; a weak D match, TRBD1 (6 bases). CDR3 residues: CASSYSTGTDQPQHF. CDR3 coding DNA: TGTGCCAGCAGTTACTCTACAGGGACGGATCAGCCCCAGCATTTT.